A selection of T cell receptor beta chains follows, all from one sample in a study of control samples from healthy donors and cancer patients. The data were produced by immunoSEQ multiplex PCR, yet TCRdb's version contains in-frame clones alone and is incomplete. The sample includes 120,000 or so clones, over 75% of them seen just once. The sequencing sample was made of blood. The receptors were gathered from a man aged 55 to 69 in good health. CDR3s include the opening cysteine and the closing phenylalanine or tryptophan. D genes are given only for firm matches. Clone sizes are given selectively: once, few, many, or a class where the clone is expanded.

size | J | D | V | CDR3 | DNA
NA | TRBJ2-5 | TRBD2 | TRBV24-1 | CATSDTRTSLQETQYF | TGTGCCACCAGTGATACCCGGACTAGCCTGCAAGAGACCCAGTACTTC
NA | TRBJ1-5 | NA | TRBV7-2 | CASSFTAHSNQPQHF | TGTGCCAGCAGCTTTACAGCACACAGCAATCAGCCCCAGCATTTT
NA | TRBJ2-7 | NA | TRBV27 | CASSQHPYEQYF | TGTGCCAGCAGCCAGCATCCCTACGAGCAGTACTTC
NA | TRBJ1-6 | TRBD1 | TRBV30 | CAWRVGTGVSSPLHF | TGTGCCTGGAGAGTAGGGACAGGGGTCTCTTCACCCCTCCACTTT
NA | TRBJ1-2 | NA | TRBV19 | CASSIRGVVYGYTF | TGTGCCAGTAGTATCAGAGGGGTCGTCTATGGCTACACCTTC
NA | TRBJ1-2 | TRBD1 | TRBV3-1/TRBV3-2 | CASSLNRGGAGYTF | TGTGCCAGCAGCCTCAACAGGGGCGGAGCTGGCTACACCTTC
NA | TRBJ1-1 | NA | TRBV3-1/TRBV3-2 | CASSQVENTEAFF | TGTGCCAGCAGCCAAGTGGAGAACACTGAAGCTTTCTTT
NA | TRBJ2-5 | TRBD1 | TRBV5-1 | CASRVNPGQGETQYF | TGCGCCAGCAGGGTTAACCCCGGACAGGGAGAGACCCAGTACTTC
NA | TRBJ1-3 | NA | TRBV3-1/TRBV3-2 | CASSPTVSSGNTIYF | TGTGCCAGCAGCCCAACAGTGAGCTCTGGAAACACCATATATTTT
NA | TRBJ2-2 | NA | TRBV28 | CASSSLPGTGGELFF | TGTGCCAGCAGTTCACTGCCCGGAACAGGGGGGGAGCTGTTTTTT
NA | TRBJ2-3 | NA | TRBV29-1 | CSVEVLGTGSDTQYF | TGCAGCGTTGAAGTGTTGGGAACCGGGTCAGATACGCAGTATTTT
NA | TRBJ1-1 | TRBD1 | TRBV7-8 | CASSRQGLHTEAFF | TGTGCCAGCAGCAGACAGGGGCTGCACACTGAAGCTTTCTTT
once | TRBJ2-5 | NA | TRBV2 | CASSETPGELVTQYF | TGTGCCAGCAGTGAAACCCCCGGTGAACTAGTGACCCAGTACTTC
NA | TRBJ2-7 | NA | TRBV28 | CASSEPGQPFSYEQYF | TGTGCCAGCAGTGAGCCAGGTCAGCCGTTCTCCTACGAGCAGTACTTC
NA | TRBJ2-3 | TRBD2 | TRBV23-1 | CASSRFQGLAGGLENSDTQYF | TGCGCCAGCAGTCGATTTCAGGGACTAGCGGGGGGGCTTGAGAATTCAGATACGCAGTATTTT
NA | TRBJ1-6 | NA | TRBV12-3/TRBV12-4 | CASRGPGTSPLHF | TGTGCCAGCAGGGGTCCTGGTACTTCACCCCTCCACTTT
NA | TRBJ1-5 | TRBD1 | TRBV5-1 | CASSLGAGGAGQPQHF | TGCGCCAGCAGCTTAGGGGCAGGGGGCGCGGGTCAGCCCCAGCATTTT
once | TRBJ1-6 | NA | TRBV7-2 | CASRTQVLIAEYPSPLHF | TGTGCCAGCCGGACCCAGGTGCTAATAGCAGAGTACCCTTCACCCCTCCACTTT
NA | TRBJ1-2 | NA | TRBV7-2 | CASSLVGNLYGYTF | TGTGCCAGCAGCTTAGTCGGGAACCTCTATGGCTACACCTTC
once | TRBJ2-3 | NA | TRBV24-1 | CATRGGTDTQYF | TGTGCCACCAGGGGGGGCACAGATACGCAGTATTTT
once | TRBJ2-7 | NA | TRBV19 | CASSIGRGIYEQYF | TGTGCCAGTAGTATCGGCAGGGGAATCTACGAGCAGTACTTC
NA | TRBJ1-2 | NA | TRBV18 | CASSLMGPHGYTF | TGTGCCAGCTCTCTCATGGGTCCGCACGGCTACACCTTC
NA | TRBJ1-2 | TRBD1 | TRBV19 | CATGAGGAWYGYTF | TGTGCCACCGGCGCAGGGGGCGCCTGGTATGGCTACACCTTC
NA | TRBJ2-3 | TRBD2 | TRBV7-2 | CASSSGLVKSDTQYF | TGTGCCAGCAGCTCGGGACTAGTCAAATCAGATACGCAGTATTTT
NA | TRBJ1-2 | NA | TRBV30 | CAWSLGPTLSGYTF | TGTGCCTGGAGCCTAGGACCAACCCTTAGCGGCTACACCTTC
NA | TRBJ1-4 | NA | TRBV19 | CASSPEIPEKLFF | TGTGCCAGTAGCCCGGAAATACCGGAAAAACTGTTTTTT
NA | TRBJ1-2 | NA | TRBV27 | CASSSTRFPYGYTF | TGTGCCAGCAGTTCCACCAGGTTCCCCTATGGCTACACCTTC
NA | TRBJ2-3 | TRBD2 | TRBV12-5 | CASGLSGAADTQYF | TGTGCTAGTGGTTTGAGCGGGGCCGCAGATACGCAGTATTTT
NA | TRBJ1-1 | TRBD1 | TRBV14 | CASSQETGFAEAFF | TGTGCCAGCAGCCAAGAGACAGGGTTTGCTGAAGCTTTCTTT
few | TRBJ1-4 | NA | TRBV7-5 | CARSLAGSEKLFF | TGTGCCAGAAGCTTAGCAGGGTCGGAAAAACTGTTTTTT
once | TRBJ2-3 | NA | TRBV5-6 | CASSLPPASTDTQYF | TGTGCCAGCAGCCTCCCGCCGGCTAGCACAGATACGCAGTATTTT
NA | TRBJ1-2 | NA | TRBV3-1/TRBV3-2 | CASSQVAGYGYTF | TGTGCCAGCAGCCAAGTTGCGGGTTATGGCTACACCTTC
NA | TRBJ2-3 | NA | TRBV4-1 | CASSQDYSSSRLTDTQYF | TGCGCCAGCAGCCAAGATTACAGCTCCTCCAGGCTCACAGATACGCAGTATTTT
NA | TRBJ1-2 | TRBD1 | TRBV18 | CASSPPGQTNYGYTF | TGTGCCAGCTCACCACCGGGACAGACTAACTATGGCTACACCTTC
NA | TRBJ1-1 | NA | TRBV4-2 | CASSLDVVPPGNTEAFF | TGTGCCAGCAGCCTCGACGTGGTTCCCCCGGGAAACACTGAAGCTTTCTTT
NA | TRBJ1-1 | TRBD1 | TRBV30 | CAWSAGQTNTEAFF | TGTGCCTGGAGTGCGGGACAGACTAACACTGAAGCTTTCTTT
NA | TRBJ1-5 | TRBD1 | TRBV28 | CASSRLFRTGDSNQPQHF | TGTGCCAGCAGCCGATTATTTAGGACAGGAGATAGCAATCAGCCCCAGCATTTT
NA | TRBJ1-6 | NA | TRBV5-6 | CASSLGESTTYNSPLHF | TGTGCCAGCAGCTTGGGGGAAAGTACTACCTATAATTCACCCCTCCACTTT
NA | TRBJ1-1 | NA | TRBV6-5 | CASSYGGRRGTEAFF | TGTGCCAGCAGTTACGGTGGCAGGAGGGGAACTGAAGCTTTCTTT
NA | TRBJ2-4 | TRBD1 | TRBV3-1/TRBV3-2 | CASSQGGQGMDIQYF | TGTGCCAGCAGCCAAGGAGGACAGGGGATGGACATTCAGTACTTC
NA | TRBJ1-2 | TRBD1 | TRBV29-1 | CSVFGTGGGYTF | TGCAGCGTTTTCGGGACAGGGGGCGGCTACACCTTC
NA | TRBJ2-5 | NA | TRBV25-1 | CASSVQGRPVETQYF | TGTGCCAGCAGTGTACAAGGCCGACCCGTGGAGACCCAGTACTTC
NA | TRBJ2-1 | TRBD1 | TRBV24-1 | CATSEPGTGTYNEQFF | TGTGCCACCAGTGAGCCCGGGACAGGCACCTACAATGAGCAGTTCTTC